This paragraph covers one T cell receptor beta chain sequence. Assay used: immunoSEQ multiplex PCR; TCRdb lists only in-frame clones, some missing. The repertoire consists of approximately 140,000 clones, with roughly 90% occurring once and the leading ten covering 2.5% to 3%. The data were taken from a study of blood T cell repertoires in COVID-19. Per germline, CDR1 ENHRY and CDR2 SYGVKD. The CDR3 has 13 residues. Trimming took 4 bases from V and 4 from J, leaving 10 bases between them. The Seattle patients joined while their infection was active and were tracked longitudinally afterward. The chain links TRBV10-3 to TRBJ1-2; a possible D gene is TRBD1 (6 bases). Sample: peripheral blood. The TCR was taken from a human donor with COVID-19, enrolled during active disease. The donor label of this sample is uncertain. The CDR3 loop reads CAISAGETYGYTF. CDR3 in DNA: TGTGCCATCAGTGCAGGGGAGACCTATGGCTACACCTTC.